This is a list of T cell receptor beta chains from one sample in a study of T cell changes during pregnancy in multiple sclerosis. Clones were sequenced by immunoSEQ multiplex PCR, and TCRdb holds only the in-frame ones, with some missing. Altogether 65,000 to 85,000 clones are present, more than 70% being singletons, with the ten largest covering over 0.7%. Sequences were derived from peripheral blood, sampled in the first trimester of pregnancy. Receptor source: a female donor in good health, enrolled as a control in a pregnancy study. The CDR3 runs from the conserved cysteine through the conserved F or W. The D gene is left open where the match is weak.

TRBJ2-7,TRBV28,-,15,CASSLGRRSSYEQYF
TRBJ1-1,TRBV5-6,-,13,CASSEDRRAEAFF
TRBJ2-2,TRBV5-4,-,12,CASSPTGRELFF
TRBJ2-1,TRBV28,TRBD1,15,CASTVQGEIYNEQFF
TRBJ2-7,TRBV5-1,TRBD1,16,CASSRSRQGLSYEQYF
TRBJ2-1,TRBV2,TRBD2,15,CASSALAATDNEQFF
TRBJ2-7,TRBV19,-,14,CASSIVREAYEQYF
TRBJ2-1,TRBV6-6,TRBD2,15,CASIQMLAGENEQFF
TRBJ1-2,TRBV28,TRBD1,15,CASEESGQGNYGYTF
TRBJ1-2,TRBV5-1,-,16,CASSLKTNPGPNGYTF
TRBJ2-7,TRBV28,TRBD2,14,CASSSGGSDYEQYF
TRBJ2-7,TRBV4-1,-,18,CASSRSGRTDSSSYEQYF
TRBJ2-3,TRBV6-5,-,15,CASSLYGRGTDTQYF
TRBJ2-7,TRBV9,TRBD1,14,CASSGQGTYYEQYF
TRBJ1-3,TRBV19,TRBD1,16,CASSPDRGSSGNTIYF
TRBJ1-5,TRBV5-4,-,14,CASSFGGMRQPQHF
TRBJ1-2,TRBV7-9,-,13,CASSPLLRGGYTF
TRBJ1-1,TRBV7-2,TRBD1,18,CASSGTGEGFRRNTEAFF
TRBJ2-6,TRBV21-1,-,18,CASSKGARRGSGANVLTF
TRBJ2-3,TRBV30,TRBD2,13,CAFRSGGTDTQYF
TRBJ2-6,TRBV14,-,17,CASSQGRGWRRANVLTF
TRBJ1-1,TRBV7-9,-,15,CASSLVGHKNTEAFF
TRBJ2-7,TRBV28,TRBD2,17,CASSSPGLAGAWYEQYF
TRBJ1-4,TRBV7-9,TRBD1,19,CASSSDPGTANIRYEKLFF
TRBJ1-5,TRBV18,-,14,CASSLDSINQPQHF
TRBJ2-5,TRBV7-2,-,14,CASSSTGPGETQYF
TRBJ1-2,TRBV2,-,11,CAQEGYYGYTF
TRBJ2-2,TRBV30,-,16,CAWKGGSTSNTGELFF
TRBJ1-5,TRBV11-2,TRBD1,17,CASSLERTGGSNQPQHF
TRBJ2-5,TRBV18,-,12,CASSQLQETQYF
TRBJ1-1,TRBV6-4,TRBD1,15,CASSDSLTGATEAFF
TRBJ2-3,TRBV7-6,-,13,CASSFLSTDTQYF
TRBJ2-5,TRBV9,TRBD2,16,CASSVESGVLGETQYF
TRBJ2-7,TRBV19,TRBD1,15,CASSMGTGSSYEQYF
TRBJ1-2,TRBV28,-,10,CAIRSGRYTF
TRBJ1-5,TRBV10-2,-,12,CASGHDSAPQHF
TRBJ1-5,TRBV28,TRBD1,15,CASSLPGQGGQPQHF
TRBJ2-1,TRBV6-1,-,13,CASSSAEWYEQFF
TRBJ1-2,TRBV5-1,TRBD1,14,CASREGQANYGYTF
TRBJ1-1,TRBV19,-,14,CASSIDRGIPEAFF
TRBJ1-5,TRBV18,-,16,CASSPSNNQHNQPQHF
TRBJ2-3,TRBV27,-,14,CASSWANPADTQYF
TRBJ2-7,TRBV27,TRBD1,13,CASRATGTYEQYF
TRBJ2-4,TRBV5-6,-,14,CASSYGGNQNIQYF
TRBJ2-7,TRBV14,TRBD2,15,CASSQRRGLIYEQYF
TRBJ2-3,TRBV30,TRBD2,14,CAWIRRGDTDTQYF
TRBJ2-2,TRBV18,-,16,CASSPKGMSFTGELFF
TRBJ2-7,TRBV27,-,13,CASSLSLSYEQYF
TRBJ2-2,TRBV5-6,-,12,CASRELTGELFF
TRBJ2-1,TRBV5-6,TRBD2,14,CASNLAGGLNEQFF
TRBJ2-5,TRBV28,-,14,CASSFGSGQETQYF
TRBJ2-1,TRBV7-8,TRBD2,16,CASSFSGANSYNEQFF
TRBJ1-2,TRBV6-5,-,15,CASSYDPQGNYGYTF
TRBJ2-3,TRBV5-6,-,14,CASSLVSSGDTQYF
TRBJ1-1,TRBV6-6,-,13,CASRGSMNTEAFF
TRBJ1-3,TRBV29-1,-,12,CSAWTAGNTIYF
TRBJ2-1,TRBV7-9,-,15,CASSEGGGRYNEQFF
TRBJ1-1,TRBV28,TRBD1,15,CASSLPGQGDTEAFF
TRBJ1-2,TRBV7-9,-,13,CASSLSTGYGYTF